The subject of this entry is one T cell receptor beta chain. The antigen remains unidentified. The PCR ran on 60 Vbeta and 13 Jbeta primers. Here immunoSEQ multiplex PCR was the method, and the copy in TCRdb shows in-frame clones only, minus some. The sample carries about 140,000 clones, less than 85% recorded once. This entry comes from a study of cytomegalovirus exposure and HLA in healthy donors. Study-level findings and limits: There were 150 to 200 TCR beta chains listed as cytomegalovirus-associated.

Each donor's status was that of a healthy bone marrow donor. The germline gives CDR1 SGDLS, CDR2 YYNGEE. The CDR3 is 14 amino acids. V was clipped by 4 bases and J by 10 bases, with 17 bases between them. The sequence came from a woman in her 50s in good health and CMV-seropositive. This sequence joins TRBV9 and TRBJ1-4; TRBD1 is a possible D gene (5 bases). Sequenced sample: PBMCs. CDR3 sequence reads: CASSPRDYSGKLFF. CDR3 coding DNA: TGTGCCAGCAGCCCCAGGGATTACTCGGGAAAACTGTTTTTT.